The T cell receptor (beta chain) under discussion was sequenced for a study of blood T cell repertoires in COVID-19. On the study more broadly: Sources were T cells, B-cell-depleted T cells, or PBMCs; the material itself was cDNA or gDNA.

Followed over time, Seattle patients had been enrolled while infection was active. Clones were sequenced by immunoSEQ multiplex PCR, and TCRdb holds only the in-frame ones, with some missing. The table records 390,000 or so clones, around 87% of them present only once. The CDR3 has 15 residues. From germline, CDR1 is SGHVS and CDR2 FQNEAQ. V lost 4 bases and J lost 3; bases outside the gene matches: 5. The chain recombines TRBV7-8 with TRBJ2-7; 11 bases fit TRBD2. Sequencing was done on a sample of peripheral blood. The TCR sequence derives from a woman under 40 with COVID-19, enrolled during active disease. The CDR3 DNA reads TGTGCCAGCAGCTCCCTAGCGGGAGGTCTCTACGAGCAGTACTTC. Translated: CASSSLAGGLYEQYF.